The 27 T cell receptor beta chains presented below share a single source sample, sequenced in a study of T cells in Graves' hyperthyroidism and ophthalmopathy. TCR beta CDR3 region amplification was performed from RNA transcripts. When the TCR CDR3 underwent first-round RT-PCR, the HTBI primer set was used. TCRdb reprocessed the multiplex PCR reads via MiXCR and lists one record per CDR3 protein. The profile shows roughly 660,000 distinct CDR3 sequences, about 18% of them singletons. The sample comprised blood. The receptors were gathered from a man aged 45-65 years with Graves' hyperthyroidism.

A few counts support this clonotype. CDR3 nucleotide sequence: TGCGCCACCAATGGACTAGCGGGAGGGTCGAATGAGCAGTTCTTC. This encodes CATNGLAGGSNEQFF. This sequence joins TRBV5-1 and TRBJ2-1; 15 positions match TRBD2. V trimming: 9 bases; J trimming: 7 bases; junction bases outside the gene matches: 8. The CDR3 sequence is 15 residues long. From germline, CDR1 is SGHRS and CDR2 YFSETQ. Complete variable domain (other parts from reference TRBV5-1 and TRBJ2-1): KAGVTQTPRYLIKTRGQQVTLSCSPISGHRSVSWYQQTPGQGLQFLFEYFSETQRNKGNFPGRFSGRQFSNSRSEMNVSTLELGDSALYLCATNGLAGGSNEQFFGPGTRLTVL.

This clonotype came up many times. The genes are TRBV7-3 and TRBJ2-3; TRBD2 matches at 12 bases. The CDR3 is 15 residues long. V trimming: 4 bases; J trimming: 4 bases; junction bases outside the gene matches: 3. CDR1 is SGHTA, CDR2 FQGTGA, per germline. CDR3 sequence reads: CASSSLAGGPDTQYF. In DNA form, the CDR3 reads TGTGCCAGCAGCTCGCTAGCGGGAGGGCCAGATACGCAGTATTTT.

This sequence joins TRBV12-3 or TRBV12-4 and TRBJ2-5; 10 bases map to TRBD2. Trimming took 3 bases from V and 4 from J; bases not matched to a gene: 11. The CDR3 is 17 residues long. The chain's CDR3 is CASSFSKLAGVAETQYF. The DNA of the CDR3 is TGTGCCAGCAGTTTTAGTAAGCTAGCGGGAGTCGCAGAGACCCAGTACTTC.

The table lists this clonotype with a few counts. This chain links TRBV6-1 with TRBJ2-1; 7 bases are a match to TRBD2. The germline V gene encodes CDR1 MNHNS and CDR2 SASEGT. This CDR3 spans 16 amino acids. J lost 4 bases, V lost 2 bases, and 8 bases had no gene match. The CDR3, as DNA: TGTGCCAGCAGTGAATCTAGCGGTATAATTTACAATGAGCAGTTCTTC. This sequence encodes CASSESSGIIYNEQFF.

V gene TRBV14 combines with J gene TRBJ2-2; D may be TRBD2 (5 bases). Trimming left V 6 bases short and J 5 bases short, with 16 bases between. The germline gives CDR1 SGHDN, CDR2 FVKESK. The CDR3 has 15 residues. The CDR3 loop reads CASSRTQRPTGELFF. The CDR3 DNA sequence: TGTGCCAGCAGTAGGACCCAGCGGCCAACCGGGGAGCTGTTTTTT.

This clonotype has ten or more counts. The chain uses TRBV10-3 and TRBJ1-5; D is perhaps TRBD1 (5 bases). CDR3 size: 18 residues. CDR1 is ENHRY and CDR2 is SYGVKD in the germline V gene. The CDR3 loop is CVHVANEHGRGGNQPQHF. CDR3 sequence (DNA): TGTGTCCATGTGGCGAATGAACATGGTAGGGGAGGGAATCAGCCCCAGCATTTT.

Many counts were recorded for this clonotype. This sequence joins TRBV27 and TRBJ2-3, with 7 bases fitting TRBD2. V gave up 5 bases and J gave up 1 base; unmatched junction bases: 3. CDR3 length: 14 residues. Germline lookup yields CDR1 MNHEY and CDR2 SMNVEV (reference sequence). CDR3 region: CASSVGLRTDTQYF. Written as DNA, the CDR3 is TGTGCCAGCAGTGTGGGACTACGCACAGATACGCAGTATTTT.

In this sample, this clonotype turned up many times. The chain combines TRBV7-3 with TRBJ2-3; D uncertain. With 0 bases removed from V and 0 bases from J, the gap between germline ends came to 7 bases. The CDR3 is 15 amino acids. Per the germline V gene, CDR1 is SGHTA and CDR2 is FQGTGA. The CDR3 loop is CASSLTRRSTDTQYF. The CDR3, as DNA: TGTGCCAGCAGCTTAACCCGACGGAGCACAGATACGCAGTATTTT.

This clonotype occurred a few times. The rearrangement links TRBV6-2 or TRBV6-3 to TRBJ1-5, with 7 nucleotides matching TRBD1. CDR1 and CDR2 from the germline V gene are MNHEY and SVGEGT. The V gene end was trimmed by 7 bases and the J gene end by 11 bases; junction bases not matched to a gene: 8. CDR3 length: 12 residues. This chain's CDR3 is CASTPDRTTQHF. CDR3 in DNA: TGTGCCAGCACCCCGGACAGGACAACCCAGCATTTT.

A few counts support this clonotype. A much larger clone lies one base from this, so it may be a read error. V usage is TRBV2 and J usage is TRBJ2-7; TRBD1 matches at 9 bases. V shed 8 bases and J 2 bases; nucleotides not matched to a gene: 4. The germline V gene has CDR1 SNHLY and CDR2 FYNNEI. CDR3 length equals 13 residues. The CDR3 loop reads CASAGTGTYEQYF. CDR3 DNA: TGTGCCAGCGCCGGGACAGGGACCTACGAGCAGTACTTC.

This clonotype has only a few counts. The CDR3 DNA reads as TGTGCCAGCAGCCGGACAGGGCCCGGAAACACCATATATTTT. Amino acid sequence: CASSRTGPGNTIYF. The chain employs TRBV9 and TRBJ1-3, with 8 nucleotides matching TRBD1. After removal of 4 bases from V and 4 bases from J, the junction contained 4 bases not matched to a gene. Germline V gives CDR1 SGDLS, CDR2 YYNGEE. CDR3 length: 14 amino acids.

This clonotype was seen repeatedly, ten times or more. The CDR3 sequence is CSVGDRVAGTEAFF. The DNA for the CDR3 is TGCAGCGTTGGAGACAGGGTAGCTGGTACTGAAGCTTTCTTT. The genes are TRBV29-1 and TRBJ1-1; 7 bases are shared with TRBD1. CDR1 SQVTM and CDR2 ANQGSEA come from the germline V gene. Trimming took 4 bases from V and 5 from J; bases not matched to a gene: 10. This CDR3 spans 14 amino acids.

The V gene is TRBV20-1, the J gene TRBJ2-5; 11 nucleotides match TRBD2. V shed 6 bases, J shed 4 bases, and the junction held 10 bases outside the gene matches. Looked up from germline, CDR1 is DFQATT and CDR2 is SNEGSKA (reference sequence). The CDR3 length is 15 residues. The CDR3 nucleotides read TGCAGTGCCGGGACTAGCGGACAGACGGGAGAGACCCAGTACTTC. Protein product: CSAGTSGQTGETQYF.

This clonotype was detected a few times. The DNA of the CDR3 is TGTGCCAGCACCCTAACTTTGGGACAAGGAATTTCCAATGGCTACACCTTC. This codes for CASTLTLGQGISNGYTF. This chain joins TRBV9 and TRBJ1-2, with a weak D call TRBD1 (6 bases). Germline CDR1 reads SGDLS; CDR2 reads YYNGEE. The CDR3 runs 17 residues. Between the trimmed V and J ends, which lost 6 bases and 6 bases, there was a span of 27 bases. Drawing the rest from reference TRBV9 and TRBJ1-2, the complete variable domain is DSGVTQTPKHLITATGQRVTLRCSPRSGDLSVYWYQQSLDQGLQFLIQYYNGEERAKGNILERFSAQQFPDLHSELNLSSLELGDSALYFCASTLTLGQGISNGYTFGSGTRLTVV.

CDR3 protein: CASSPRRDLRGDTQYF. CDR3 coding DNA: TGTGCCAGCAGCCCAAGACGGGACCTTCGGGGAGATACGCAGTATTTT. This chain joins TRBV14 and TRBJ2-3, with D possibly called TRBD1 or TRBD2 (5 bases each). Trimming cost V 4 bases and J 5 bases, with 19 bases left between them. The germline V gene has CDR1 SGHDN and CDR2 FVKESK. The CDR3 is 16 amino acids. The entire variable domain, with the rest obtained from reference TRBV14 and TRBJ2-3, is as follows: EAGVTQFPSHSVIEKGQTVTLRCDPISGHDNLYWYRRVMGKEIKFLLHFVKESKQDESGMPNNRFLAERTGGTYSTLKVQPAELEDSGVYFCASSPRRDLRGDTQYFGPGTRLTVL.

The chain combines TRBV6-5 with TRBJ2-5; D remains unclear. V dropped 6 bases and J dropped 3 bases, with 14 bases sitting between them. The CDR3 loop spans 14 amino acids. The germline V gene encodes CDR1 MNHEY and CDR2 SVGAGI. CDR3 sequence: CASSHSGGEETQYF. The CDR3 coding sequence is TGTGCCAGCAGCCACTCCGGCGGAGAAGAGACCCAGTACTTC.

At least ten counts were recorded for this clonotype. The V and J genes are TRBV5-1 and TRBJ2-7; the D is unclear. There are 12 residues in the CDR3. V was cut by 4 bases and J by 3 bases, with 8 bases left in between. The germline V gene has CDR1 SGHRS and CDR2 YFSETQ. CDR3 region: CASSTDGYEQYF. DNA for the CDR3: TGCGCCAGCAGCACGGACGGCTACGAGCAGTACTTC.

This clonotype was found many times. The CDR3 bases are TGTGCCAGCAGTCCGACAGGGGCGGGCTACAATGAGCAGTTCTTC. Translated: CASSPTGAGYNEQFF. The chain uses TRBV6-1 and TRBJ2-1, with TRBD1 identical over 8 bases. CDR3 length: 15 residues. Germline V gene data show CDR1 as MNHNS and CDR2 as SASEGT. V dropped 5 bases and J dropped 3; count of bases not matched to a gene: 6.

This clonotype was detected a few times. This chain uses TRBV6-2 or TRBV6-3 with TRBJ2-7; 10 bases line up with TRBD2. Germline CDR1 MNHEY, CDR2 SVGEGT. The CDR3 length is 14 residues. Unmatched junction bases numbered 6, after V lost 5 bases and J lost 5 bases. CDR3 nucleotides: TGTGCCAGCAGTCTAGCGGGAGTCTTCAACGAGCAGTACTTC. It specifies CASSLAGVFNEQYF.

This clonotype was recorded at least ten times. This sequence joins TRBV28 and TRBJ1-6; no clear D gene. Germline values: CDR1 MDHEN, CDR2 SYDVKM. This CDR3 is built from 14 residues. Trimming removed 3 bases at V and 10 bases at J, with 13 bases between. The CDR3 sequence: CASSLDGRGSPLHF. CDR3 bases: TGTGCCAGCAGTTTGGACGGGCGTGGGTCACCCCTCCACTTT.

This clonotype came up many times. The CDR3 reads CASSLRTSGTYNEQFF. The CDR3 DNA sequence: TGTGCCAGCAGCTTACGGACTAGCGGGACTTACAATGAGCAGTTCTTC. The chain employs TRBV7-2 and TRBJ2-1, with 12 bases that match TRBD2. This CDR3 has 16 residues. The V gene end was trimmed by 2 bases and the J gene end by 4 bases; junction bases not matched to a gene: 3. The germline V gene has CDR1 SGHTA and CDR2 FQGNSA.

This clonotype has more than one count but fewer than ten. J is TRBJ2-1 and V is TRBV6-2 or TRBV6-3; 7 nucleotides align to TRBD2. Germline CDR1 MNHEY, CDR2 SVGEGT. The CDR3 consists of 16 residues. V was clipped by 6 bases and J by 1 base; unmatched bases: 9. CDR3 sequence (DNA): TGTGCCAGCAGCAAACCTGGACTAGAGTCCTACAATGAGCAGTTCTTC. It codes for CASSKPGLESYNEQFF.

This rearrangement joins TRBV28 to TRBJ2-7; D is possibly TRBD2 (6 bases). Germline lookup yields CDR1 MDHEN and CDR2 SYDVKM. The germline V and J ends were trimmed by 7 bases and 2 bases, with 9 bases remaining between them. The CDR3 sequence is 12 residues long. The CDR3 DNA reads TGTGCCAGCACGCGGGAAGCCTACGAGCAGTACTTC. Translation: CASTREAYEQYF.

This clonotype was seen at least ten times. This chain joins TRBV2 and TRBJ2-5; 7 nucleotides match TRBD2. V shed 4 bases and J 5 bases; nucleotides not matched to a gene: 22. The CDR3 loop spans 19 amino acids. In germline, CDR1 is SNHLY, CDR2 FYNNEI. CDR3 nucleotide sequence: TGTGCCAGCAGTGCCCCCCGGAGCTCCGCCGGACTAGGAATGGAGACCCAGTACTTC. Translated, it gives CASSAPRSSAGLGMETQYF.

This clonotype was counted ten times or more. The chain is built from TRBV28 and TRBJ2-1; D perhaps matches TRBD2 (6 bases). This CDR3 has 16 residues. The germline CDR1 and CDR2 sequences are MDHEN and SYDVKM. Trimming cost V 6 bases and J 7 bases, with 22 bases left between them. CDR3 nucleotide sequence: TGTGCCAGCAGCCCCGGAGGGCCTAACGACGCGAATGAGCAGTTCTTC. It specifies CASSPGGPNDANEQFF.

This clonotype was seen only once. This chain uses TRBV27 with TRBJ1-1; 7 positions agree with TRBD1. Germline V gene lookup returns CDR1 MNHEY and CDR2 SMNVEV (reference sequence). After removal of 5 bases from V and 0 bases from J, the junction contained 9 bases not matched to a gene. CDR3 length: 16 amino acids. CDR3 in amino acids: CASSPLTGTMNTEAFF. CDR3 nucleotide sequence: TGTGCCAGCAGTCCTCTGACAGGGACGATGAACACTGAAGCTTTCTTT.

The CDR3 DNA follows: TGTGCCAGCTCACCAGTTGAGGGGGGAAACTCCTACGAGCAGTACTTC. Its translation is CASSPVEGGNSYEQYF. This chain joins TRBV18 and TRBJ2-7; D is tentatively TRBD1 or TRBD2 (6 bases each). V was trimmed by 2 bases and J by 0 bases, leaving 14 bases between them. This CDR3 spans 16 amino acids. CDR1 and CDR2 from the germline V gene are KGHSH and LQKENI. The complete variable domain, with remaining parts taken from reference TRBV18 and TRBJ2-7, reads NAGVMQNPRHLVRRRGQEARLRCSPMKGHSHVYWYRQLPEEGLKFMVYLQKENIIDESGMPKERFSAEFPKEGPSILRIQQVVRGDSAAYFCASSPVEGGNSYEQYFGPGTRLTVT.